The sequence of this T cell receptor (beta chain) was determined in a study of CD8 T cell repertoires and HIV-1 epitope variants. Overall study context: Control wells had CMV/EBV/flu peptides, negative Ebola AY9, or no peptide.

The CDR3 sequence is 8 residues long. Germline CDR1 and CDR2: LGHNT and FRNRAP. TCRdb's table, derived via immunoSEQ multiplex PCR, lists solely in-frame clones and lacks some. Of fewer than 7,000 clones listed, around 71% are singletons. For this clone: What it binds is not known. Germline and junction disagree at one end, which may indicate a read error.

Sequencing input: cultured CD8+ T cells derived from PBMCs. This receptor was taken from a male donor with HIV. The V gene is TRBV12-5, the J gene TRBJ1-1; unclear D gene. The CDR3 here is CVTRGAFF. The CDR3, as DNA: TGCGTCACGCGAGGCGCTTTCTTT.